The next 2 T cell receptor beta chains were all read from a single sample in a study of T cell repertoires in cytomegalovirus infection. MiXCR, applied by TCRdb to the reads, yields one record per CDR3 protein. The table shows hundreds of thousands of distinct CDR3 sequences, with about 40% occurring only once. Sequencing was performed on PBMCs. The receptors here all came from a human donor in good health (CMV status not recorded). Some clones in this sample may be carry-over from other donors' samples.

V is TRBV20-1 and J is TRBJ1-5; the D is unclear. The V gene lost 6 bases and the J gene lost 0 bases, with 15 bases spanning the gap. Germline CDR1 reads DFQATT; CDR2 reads SNEGSKA (reference sequence). The CDR3 is made up of 15 amino acids. CDR3 amino acids: CSASPSDYSNQPQHF. In DNA, the CDR3 is TGCAGTGCATCTCCTAGCGACTATAGCAATCAGCCCCAGCATTTT.

This chain links TRBV5-6 with TRBJ2-3, with 7 nucleotides matching TRBD1. The germline V gene encodes CDR1 SGHDT and CDR2 YYEEEE. This CDR3 contains 16 residues. V shed 4 bases and J 2 bases; nucleotides not matched to a gene: 10. The chain's CDR3 is CASSLGQVSFTDTQYF. The CDR3 nucleotides read TGTGCCAGCAGCCTAGGACAGGTCTCCTTCACAGATACGCAGTATTTT.